The clone carrying this T cell receptor beta chain has a single count. Sequenced by immunoSEQ multiplex PCR; TCRdb stores in-frame clones only, minus some. The data hold some 400,000 clones, with approximately 80% observed a single time. The data were obtained in a study of blood T cell repertoires in COVID-19. Whole-study context: The United States, Italy and Spain were the sources of the acute and convalescent COVID-19 samples.

CDR1 and CDR2 (germline): SGHVS, FNYEAQ. The length of the CDR3 is 16 residues. The V segment lost 5 bases and the J segment 7 bases; nucleotides outside the gene matches: 14. The rearrangement links TRBV7-6 to TRBJ1-1, with 9 bases lining up with TRBD1. What was sequenced was peripheral blood. This TCR derives from a human donor with acute or convalescent COVID-19. The donor label of this sample is uncertain. The CDR3 nucleotides are TGTGCCAGCAGCCCAACAGCCGGGACAGGGCTTAGTGAAGCTTTCTTT. Protein: CASSPTAGTGLSEAFF.